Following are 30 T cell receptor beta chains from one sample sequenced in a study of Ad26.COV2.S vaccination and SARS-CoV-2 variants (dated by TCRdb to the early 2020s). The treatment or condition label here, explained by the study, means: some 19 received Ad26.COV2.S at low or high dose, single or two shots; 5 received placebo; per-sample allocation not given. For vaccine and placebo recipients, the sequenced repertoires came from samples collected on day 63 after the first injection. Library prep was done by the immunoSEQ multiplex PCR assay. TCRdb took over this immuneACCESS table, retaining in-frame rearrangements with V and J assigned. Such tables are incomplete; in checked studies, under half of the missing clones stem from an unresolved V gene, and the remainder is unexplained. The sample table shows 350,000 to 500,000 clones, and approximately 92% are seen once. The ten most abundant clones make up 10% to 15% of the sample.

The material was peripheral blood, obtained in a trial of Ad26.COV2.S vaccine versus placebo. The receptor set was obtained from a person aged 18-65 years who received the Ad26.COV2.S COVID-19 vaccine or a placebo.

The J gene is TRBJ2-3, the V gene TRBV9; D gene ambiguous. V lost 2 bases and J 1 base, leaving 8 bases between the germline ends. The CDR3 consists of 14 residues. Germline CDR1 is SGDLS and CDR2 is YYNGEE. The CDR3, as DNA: TGTGCCAGCAGCGTCGACGTACGCACAGATACGCAGTATTTT. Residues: CASSVDVRTDTQYF.

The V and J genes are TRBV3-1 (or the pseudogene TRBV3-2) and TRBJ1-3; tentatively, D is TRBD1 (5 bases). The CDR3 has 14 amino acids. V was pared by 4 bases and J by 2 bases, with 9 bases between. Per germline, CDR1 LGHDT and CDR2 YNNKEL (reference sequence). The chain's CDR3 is CASSLGGAGNTIYF. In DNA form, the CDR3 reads TGTGCCAGCAGCCTTGGGGGAGCTGGAAACACCATATATTTT.

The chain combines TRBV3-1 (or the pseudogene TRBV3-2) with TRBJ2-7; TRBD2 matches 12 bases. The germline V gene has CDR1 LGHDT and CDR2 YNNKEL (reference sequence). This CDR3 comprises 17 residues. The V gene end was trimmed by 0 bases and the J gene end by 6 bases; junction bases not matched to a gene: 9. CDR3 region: CASSQDGLAGFHGEQYF. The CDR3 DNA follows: TGTGCCAGCAGCCAAGATGGACTAGCGGGATTTCACGGCGAGCAGTACTTC.

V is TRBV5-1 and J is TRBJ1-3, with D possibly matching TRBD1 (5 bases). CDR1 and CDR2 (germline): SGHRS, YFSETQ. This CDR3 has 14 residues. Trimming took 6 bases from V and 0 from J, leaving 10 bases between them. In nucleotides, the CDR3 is TGCGCCAGCACCCCAGACAGCTCTGGAAACACCATATATTTT. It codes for CASTPDSSGNTIYF.

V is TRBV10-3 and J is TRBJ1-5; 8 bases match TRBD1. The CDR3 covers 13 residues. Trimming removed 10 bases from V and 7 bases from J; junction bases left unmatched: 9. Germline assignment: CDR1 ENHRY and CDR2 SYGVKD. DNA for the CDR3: TGTGCCAGCAAACAGGGGGAGGAGCAGCCCCAGCATTTT. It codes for CASKQGEEQPQHF.

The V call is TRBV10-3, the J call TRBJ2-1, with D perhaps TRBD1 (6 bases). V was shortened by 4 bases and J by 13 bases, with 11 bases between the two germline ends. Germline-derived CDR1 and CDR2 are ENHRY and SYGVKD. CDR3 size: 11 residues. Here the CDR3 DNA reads TGTGCCATCAGTGGAGGGGGACCCCAGTTCTTC. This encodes CAISGGGPQFF.

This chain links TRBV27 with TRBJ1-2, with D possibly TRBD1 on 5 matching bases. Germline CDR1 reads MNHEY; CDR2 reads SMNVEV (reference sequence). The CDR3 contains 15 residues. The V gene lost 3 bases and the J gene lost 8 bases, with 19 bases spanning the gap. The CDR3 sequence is CASSLQGTTSVGYTF. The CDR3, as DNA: TGTGCCAGCAGTTTGCAGGGAACCACTTCTGTCGGCTACACCTTC.

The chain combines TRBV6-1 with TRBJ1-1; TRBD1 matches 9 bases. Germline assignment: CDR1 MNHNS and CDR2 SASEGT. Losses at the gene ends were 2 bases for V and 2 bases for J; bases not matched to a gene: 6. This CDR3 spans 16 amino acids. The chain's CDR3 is CASSEFWTGANTEAFF. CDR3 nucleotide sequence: TGTGCCAGCAGTGAATTCTGGACAGGGGCTAACACTGAAGCTTTCTTT.

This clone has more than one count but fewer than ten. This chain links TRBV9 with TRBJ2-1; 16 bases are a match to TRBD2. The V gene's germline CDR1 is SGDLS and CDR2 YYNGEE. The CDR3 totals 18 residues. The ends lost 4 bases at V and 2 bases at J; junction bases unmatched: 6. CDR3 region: CASSPGLAGGWTYNEQFF. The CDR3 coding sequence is TGTGCCAGCAGCCCGGGACTAGCGGGAGGGTGGACCTACAATGAGCAGTTCTTC.

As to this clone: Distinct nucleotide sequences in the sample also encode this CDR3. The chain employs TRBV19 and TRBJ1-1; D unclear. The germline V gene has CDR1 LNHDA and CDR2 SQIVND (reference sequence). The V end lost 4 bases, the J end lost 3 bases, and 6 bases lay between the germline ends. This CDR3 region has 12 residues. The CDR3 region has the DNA TGTGCCAGTAGTACGGTATACACTGAAGCTTTCTTT. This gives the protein CASSTVYTEAFF.

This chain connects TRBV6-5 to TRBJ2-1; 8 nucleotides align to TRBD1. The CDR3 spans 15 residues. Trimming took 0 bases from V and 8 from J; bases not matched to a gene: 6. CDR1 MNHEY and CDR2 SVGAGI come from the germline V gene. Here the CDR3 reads CASSYSGQGAYEQFF. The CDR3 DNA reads TGTGCCAGCAGTTACTCGGGCCAGGGGGCCTATGAGCAGTTCTTC.

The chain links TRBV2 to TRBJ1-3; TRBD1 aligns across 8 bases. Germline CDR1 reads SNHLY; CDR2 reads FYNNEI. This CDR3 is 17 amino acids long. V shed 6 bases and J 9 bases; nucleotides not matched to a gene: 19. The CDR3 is CASSASRDRLSPRTIYF. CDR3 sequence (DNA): TGTGCCAGCAGCGCGTCCCGGGACAGGTTATCACCGCGCACCATATATTTT.

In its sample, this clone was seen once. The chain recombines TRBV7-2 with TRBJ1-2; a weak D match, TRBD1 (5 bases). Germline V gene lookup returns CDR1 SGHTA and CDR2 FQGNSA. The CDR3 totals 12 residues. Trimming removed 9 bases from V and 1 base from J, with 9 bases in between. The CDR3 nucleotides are TGTGCCAGTCGGACAAGTAACTATGGCTACACCTTC. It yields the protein CASRTSNYGYTF.

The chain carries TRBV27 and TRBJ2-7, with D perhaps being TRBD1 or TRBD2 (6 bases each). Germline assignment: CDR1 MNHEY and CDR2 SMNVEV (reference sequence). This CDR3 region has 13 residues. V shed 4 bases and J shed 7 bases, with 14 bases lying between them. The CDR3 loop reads CASSYGGTVEQYF. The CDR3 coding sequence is TGTGCCAGCAGTTACGGGGGCACCGTAGAGCAGTACTTC.

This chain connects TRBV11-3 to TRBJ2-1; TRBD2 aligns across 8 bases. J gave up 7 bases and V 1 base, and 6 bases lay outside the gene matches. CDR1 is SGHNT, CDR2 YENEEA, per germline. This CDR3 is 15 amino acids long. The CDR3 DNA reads TGTGCCAGCAGCTTAGCGGGAGGGGAAAATAATGAGCAGTTCTTC. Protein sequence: CASSLAGGENNEQFF. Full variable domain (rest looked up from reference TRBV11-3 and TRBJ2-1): EAGVVQSPRYKIIEKKQPVAFWCNPISGHNTLYWYLQNLGQGPELLIRYENEEAVDDSQLPKDRFSAERLKGVDSTLKIQPAELGDSAVYLCASSLAGGENNEQFFGPGTRLTVL.

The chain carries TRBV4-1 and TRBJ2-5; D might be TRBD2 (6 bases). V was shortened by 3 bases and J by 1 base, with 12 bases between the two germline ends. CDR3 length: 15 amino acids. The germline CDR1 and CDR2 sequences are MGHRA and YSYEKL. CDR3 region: CASSQYRGLQETQYF. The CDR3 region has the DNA TGCGCCAGCAGCCAGTATAGGGGACTCCAAGAGACCCAGTACTTC.

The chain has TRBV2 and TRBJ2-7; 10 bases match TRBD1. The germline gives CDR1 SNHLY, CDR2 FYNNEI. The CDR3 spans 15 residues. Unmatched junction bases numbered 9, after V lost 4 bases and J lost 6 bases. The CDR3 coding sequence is TGTGCCAGCAGTGTTTTGGGACAGGGGTTGTCCGAGCAGTACTTC. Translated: CASSVLGQGLSEQYF.

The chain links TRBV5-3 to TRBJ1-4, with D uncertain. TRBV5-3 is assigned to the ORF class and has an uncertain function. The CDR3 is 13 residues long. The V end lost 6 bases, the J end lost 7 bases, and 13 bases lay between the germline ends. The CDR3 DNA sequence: TGTGCCAGAAAGACGGCGTTGGGTGAAAAACTGTTTTTT. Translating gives CARKTALGEKLFF.

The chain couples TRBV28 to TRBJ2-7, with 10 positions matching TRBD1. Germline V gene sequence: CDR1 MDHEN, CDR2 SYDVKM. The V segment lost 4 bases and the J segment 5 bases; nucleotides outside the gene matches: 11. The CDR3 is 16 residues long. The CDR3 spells CASSSRPGTGVNEQYF. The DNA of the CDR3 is TGTGCCAGCAGTTCCAGACCCGGGACAGGGGTTAACGAGCAGTACTTC.

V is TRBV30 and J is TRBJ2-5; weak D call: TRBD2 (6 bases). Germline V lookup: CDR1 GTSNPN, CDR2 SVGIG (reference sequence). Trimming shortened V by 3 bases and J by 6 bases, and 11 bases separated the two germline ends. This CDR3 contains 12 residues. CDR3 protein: CAWRAGGKTQYF. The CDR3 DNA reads TGTGCCTGGAGGGCCGGGGGAAAGACCCAGTACTTC.

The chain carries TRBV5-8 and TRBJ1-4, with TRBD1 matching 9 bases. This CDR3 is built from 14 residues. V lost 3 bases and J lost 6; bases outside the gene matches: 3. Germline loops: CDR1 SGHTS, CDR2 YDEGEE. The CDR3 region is CASSSGQGHEKLFF. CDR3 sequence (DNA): TGTGCCAGCAGCTCGGGACAGGGACATGAAAAACTGTTTTTT.

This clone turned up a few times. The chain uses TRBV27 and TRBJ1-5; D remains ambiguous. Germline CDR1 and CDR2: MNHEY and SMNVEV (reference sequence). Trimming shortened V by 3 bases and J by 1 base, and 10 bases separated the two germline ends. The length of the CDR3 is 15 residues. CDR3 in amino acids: CASSLTLASNQPQHF. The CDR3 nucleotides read TGTGCCAGCAGTTTGACTTTGGCAAGCAATCAGCCCCAGCATTTT.

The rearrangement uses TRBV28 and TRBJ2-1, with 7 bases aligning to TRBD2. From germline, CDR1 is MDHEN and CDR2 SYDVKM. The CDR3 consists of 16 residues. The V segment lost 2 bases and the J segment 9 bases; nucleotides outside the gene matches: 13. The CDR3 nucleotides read TGTGCCAGCAGTTTACCCACAAGCGGGACGGGGAGTGAGCAGTTCTTC. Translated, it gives CASSLPTSGTGSEQFF. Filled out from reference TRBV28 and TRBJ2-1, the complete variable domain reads DVKVTQSSRYLVKRTGEKVFLECVQDMDHENMFWYRQDPGLGLRLIYFSYDVKMKEKGDIPEGYSVSREKKERFSLILESASTNQTSMYLCASSLPTSGTGSEQFFGPGTRLTVL.

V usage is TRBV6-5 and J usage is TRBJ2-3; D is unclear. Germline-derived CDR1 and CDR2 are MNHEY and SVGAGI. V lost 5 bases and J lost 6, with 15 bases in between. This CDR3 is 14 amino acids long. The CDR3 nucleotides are TGTGCCAGCAGTAGGGCTCGTGGTTGGGATACGCAGTATTTT. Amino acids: CASSRARGWDTQYF.

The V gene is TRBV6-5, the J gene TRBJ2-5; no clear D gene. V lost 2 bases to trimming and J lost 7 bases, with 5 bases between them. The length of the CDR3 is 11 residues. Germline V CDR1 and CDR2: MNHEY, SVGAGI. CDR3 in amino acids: CASSYQATQYF. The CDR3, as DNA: TGTGCCAGCAGTTACCAGGCGACCCAGTACTTC.

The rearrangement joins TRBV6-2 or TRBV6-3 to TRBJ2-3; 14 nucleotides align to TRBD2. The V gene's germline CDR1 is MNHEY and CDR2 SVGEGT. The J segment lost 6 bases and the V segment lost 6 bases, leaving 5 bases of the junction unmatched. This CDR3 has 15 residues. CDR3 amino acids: CASSPRLAGGDTQYF. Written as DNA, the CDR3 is TGTGCCAGCAGCCCCAGACTAGCGGGAGGGGATACGCAGTATTTT.

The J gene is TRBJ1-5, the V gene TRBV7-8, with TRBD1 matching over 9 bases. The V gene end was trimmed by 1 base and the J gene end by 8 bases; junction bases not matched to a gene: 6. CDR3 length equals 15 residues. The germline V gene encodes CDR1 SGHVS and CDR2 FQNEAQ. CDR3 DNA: TGTGCCAGCAGCTTAGTTAGGGGACAGGGAGAGCCCCAGCATTTT. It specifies CASSLVRGQGEPQHF.

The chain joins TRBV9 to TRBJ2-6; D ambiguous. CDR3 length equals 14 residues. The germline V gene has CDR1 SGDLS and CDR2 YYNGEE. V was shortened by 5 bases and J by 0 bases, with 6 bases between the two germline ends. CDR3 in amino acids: CASSYLSGANVLTF. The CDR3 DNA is TGTGCCAGCAGTTATCTCTCTGGGGCCAACGTCCTGACTTTC.

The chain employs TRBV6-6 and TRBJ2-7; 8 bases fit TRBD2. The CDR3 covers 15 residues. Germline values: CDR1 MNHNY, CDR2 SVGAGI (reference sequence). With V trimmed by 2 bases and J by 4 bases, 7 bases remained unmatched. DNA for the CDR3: TGTGCCAGCAGTTACATGGGACTAGGAATTTACGAGCAGTACTTC. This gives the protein CASSYMGLGIYEQYF.

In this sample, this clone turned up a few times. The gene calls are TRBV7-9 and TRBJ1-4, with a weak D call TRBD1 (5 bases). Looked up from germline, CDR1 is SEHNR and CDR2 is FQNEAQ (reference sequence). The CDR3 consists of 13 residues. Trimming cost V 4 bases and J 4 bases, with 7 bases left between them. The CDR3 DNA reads TGTGCCAGCAGCTGGGGCCGTAATGAAAAACTGTTTTTT. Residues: CASSWGRNEKLFF.